This T cell receptor beta chain is from a study of brain T cells in children with intractable seizures (dated by TCRdb to about 2021). Background for the entire study: A NanoString immunology panel was first used to screen resected brain tissue from roughly 52 pediatric epilepsy surgery cases for immune gene transcripts. Among the roughly twelve selected surgery cases, eight also had pre-surgery blood sequenced, leaving four with brain tissue only. Study-wide conclusions, independent of this receptor: Because sequencing depth was different between pre-surgery and post-surgery blood, clones absent from the pre-surgery sample may reflect undersampling. The patients' HCMV serostatus was not known, and viral specificity was inferred solely from CDR3 sequence similarity.

Remarks on this clone: The clone's antigen remains unknown. Base qualities were left out, and no much larger clone turns up one base away.

The immunoSEQ assay was used to generate TCR beta chain sequences from genomic DNA. On the authors' methods: CDR3 sequences that did not begin with the conserved framework cysteine at position 104 were removed by hand. To get clonality, the normalized Shannon's Diversity Index was subtracted from one, giving values from 0 (maximal diversity) to 1 (oligoclonal). Differences in the frequency of the same CDR3 between samples, such as brain versus blood, were assessed with chi-squared comparison-of-proportions tests. Public clonotypes were found through immuneACCESS searches, while the VDJdb browser was used to judge similarity to known antiviral clonotypes. Not all clones reach the TCRdb copy of this immuneACCESS table, which keeps in-frame sequences only. Checked studies attribute under half of the gap to unresolved V genes and leave the rest unexplained. The D gene and trimming were derived from the DNA, and the V and J assignments and clone size from that table. The sample has about 320,000 clones on record, 93% of them singletons. The ten largest make up about 6% of the sample.

The time point tag for this specimen amounts to: blood from clinic visit 5 months post-surgery; TSC patient then seizure free. The surgery cases with the highest brain T cell transcript signatures were chosen for TCR beta chain sequencing of brain tissue, and also of blood when blood was available. Before surgery, the patients had been given at least one anti-epileptic drug. TCR-sequenced patients were children with drug-resistant epilepsy due to tuberous sclerosis complex, focal cortical dysplasia, Rasmussen encephalitis or hemimegalencephaly. Bulk genomic DNA was isolated from unsorted brain tissue and whole blood using the Monarch genomic DNA purification kit. The CDR3 sequence holds 15 residues, the cysteine and phenylalanine included. Only the CDR3 DNA is retained, 45 bases long and in frame from the first base. Trimming removed 4 bases from V and 3 bases from J, leaving 16 bases between the germline ends. As encoded in the germline V gene, CDR1 is SGHRS while CDR2 is YFSETQ.

The rearranged segments are TRBV5-1 and TRBJ1-1, with the D gene call left open. This clonotype was sampled from a boy under two years old with tuberous sclerosis and intractable seizures. Specimen: peripheral blood, collected roughly 5 months after surgery. Here the CDR3 is given as CASSPGPGSHTEAFF. The nucleotide sequence reads TGCGCCAGCAGCCCGGGCCCCGGGTCCCACACTGAAGCTTTCTTT.